These 27 T cell receptor beta chains share one sample of origin, sequenced in a study of regulatory T cells in long-lasting Graves disease. Arm-PCR of CDR3 regions and iRepertoire HTBI primers were used to build TCR beta libraries. TCRdb ran MiXCR on the multiplex PCR reads and lists one entry per CDR3 protein. The sample includes approximately 540,000 distinct CDR3 sequences, about 12% of them seen just once. Documented time point: newly diagnosed GD, antithyroid drugs for less than 3 months. RNA isolated from PBMCs was used to make the TCR library. These data were likewise used in another study, on T cells in Graves' hyperthyroidism and ophthalmopathy.

The sequencing here drew on peripheral blood mononuclear cells (PBMCs), taken at new diagnosis, from a patient treated with antithyroid drugs. Receptors were obtained from a woman aged 25 to 39 with Graves disease.

There are many counts of this clonotype. The CDR3 is CASSIARNEQFF. CDR3 DNA: TGTGCCAGTAGTATAGCCCGGAATGAGCAGTTCTTC. The chain employs TRBV19 and TRBJ2-1; D remains ambiguous. This CDR3 spans 12 amino acids. CDR1 LNHDA and CDR2 SQIVND come from the germline V gene (reference sequence). The V gene lost 1 base and the J gene lost 7 bases, with 5 bases spanning the gap.

This clonotype came up many times. An end of the junction differs from the germline gene, which may be a read error. The chain links TRBV11-2 to TRBJ2-3, with D maybe TRBD2 (6 bases). CDR1 is SGHAT, CDR2 FQNNGV, per germline. This CDR3 has 12 residues. The CDR3 DNA follows: TGTGCCAGCAGCCCAGCCGGGACTCGCCTAGTTTTT. This codes for CASSPAGTRLVF.

Many counts were recorded for this clonotype. V is TRBV7-3 and J is TRBJ2-5, with 10 bases identical to TRBD2. V dropped 5 bases and J dropped 4; count of bases not matched to a gene: 7. The CDR3 length is 15 residues. Germline assignment: CDR1 SGHTA and CDR2 FQGTGA. The CDR3 DNA reads as TGTGCCAGCAGCGGGGTGGGACTAGCGACAGAGACCCAGTACTTC. This encodes CASSGVGLATETQYF.

This clonotype was detected many times. The rearrangement uses TRBV5-1 and TRBJ2-7; TRBD1 aligns across 11 bases. V trimming: 0 bases; J trimming: 0 bases; junction bases outside the gene matches: 2. This CDR3 spans 16 amino acids. From germline, CDR1 is SGHRS and CDR2 YFSETQ. CDR3 DNA: TGCGCCAGCAGCTTGGCCGGACAGGGGGCCTCCTACGAGCAGTACTTC. Its protein is CASSLAGQGASYEQYF.

This clonotype appeared many times. V is TRBV7-2 and J is TRBJ2-3; D is undetermined. The germline V and J ends were trimmed by 2 bases and 0 bases, with 6 bases remaining between them. Germline V gene data show CDR1 as SGHTA and CDR2 as FQGNSA. The CDR3 is made up of 14 amino acids. The CDR3 loop is CASSLRQSTDTQYF. Here the CDR3 DNA reads TGTGCCAGCAGCTTAAGGCAGAGCACAGATACGCAGTATTTT. Full variable domain (outside the CDR3, taken from reference TRBV7-2 and TRBJ2-3): GAGVSQSPSNKVTEKGKDVELRCDPISGHTALYWYRQSLGQGLEFLIYFQGNSAPDKSGLPSDRFSAERTGGSVSTLTIQRTQQEDSAVYLCASSLRQSTDTQYFGPGTRLTVL.

This rearrangement joins TRBV27 to TRBJ2-2, with D unresolved. Germline V gene lookup returns CDR1 MNHEY and CDR2 SMNVEV (reference sequence). V was cut by 7 bases and J by 7 bases, with 13 bases left in between. This CDR3 is built from 13 residues. The CDR3, as DNA: TGTGCCAGCACCTTAAGTGGGGACGGGGAGCTGTTTTTT. It is translated as CASTLSGDGELFF.

This chain joins TRBV16 and TRBJ1-2, with 10 bases that match TRBD1. Trimming took 4 bases from V and 0 from J; bases not matched to a gene: 8. Germline CDR1 reads KGHSY; CDR2 reads FQNENV. CDR3 length: 17 amino acids. The CDR3 here is CASSRSRDRGSNYGYTF. The CDR3 region has the DNA TGTGCCAGCAGCCGATCCCGGGACAGGGGATCTAACTATGGCTACACCTTC.

This clonotype was seen repeatedly, ten times or more. The chain has TRBV30 and TRBJ1-2, with a weak D call TRBD1 (5 bases). The length of the CDR3 is 13 residues. Germline CDR1 is GTSNPN and CDR2 is SVGIG (reference sequence). The V end lost 2 bases, the J end lost 6 bases, and 13 bases lay between the germline ends. The CDR3 is CAWSKLLRDGYTF. CDR3 DNA sequence: TGTGCCTGGAGTAAGCTACTCAGGGATGGCTACACCTTC.

Many counts were recorded for this clonotype. The chain joins TRBV11-3 to TRBJ2-2; D is ambiguous. V shed 2 bases and J shed 5 bases, with 9 bases lying between them. This CDR3 contains 14 residues. The germline CDR1 and CDR2 sequences are SGHNT and YENEEA. This CDR3 reads CASSLTPRTGELFF. The CDR3 DNA reads as TGTGCCAGCAGCTTAACCCCAAGAACCGGGGAGCTGTTTTTT. Complete variable domain (other parts from reference TRBV11-3 and TRBJ2-2): EAGVVQSPRYKIIEKKQPVAFWCNPISGHNTLYWYLQNLGQGPELLIRYENEEAVDDSQLPKDRFSAERLKGVDSTLKIQPAELGDSAVYLCASSLTPRTGELFFGEGSRLTVL.

Many counts were recorded for this clonotype. The rearrangement joins TRBV5-1 to TRBJ2-3; a weak D match, TRBD1 (5 bases). The length of the CDR3 is 14 residues. Germline assignment: CDR1 SGHRS and CDR2 YFSETQ. The V and J ends lost 0 bases and 6 bases respectively, with 11 bases between them. The CDR3 DNA follows: TGCGCCAGCAGCTTGGTCGCAGGGTCGGATACGCAGTATTTT. Translated, it gives CASSLVAGSDTQYF.

As regards this clonotype: This may stem from a read error, because a much larger clone lies one nucleotide away. The gene calls are TRBV11-2 and TRBJ2-7; D might be TRBD2 (5 bases). CDR1 is SGHAT, CDR2 FQNNGV, per germline. The V end lost 5 bases, the J end lost 1 base, and 15 bases lay between the germline ends. This CDR3 is 15 amino acids long. The CDR3 protein is CASSHPGSSSYEQYF. The CDR3 bases are TGTGCCAGCAGCCACCCGGGGTCCTCGTCCTACGAGCAGTACTTC.

The table lists this clonotype with many counts. The chain carries TRBV27 and TRBJ2-3, with TRBD2 identical over 9 bases. The CDR3 has 16 residues. The V gene end was trimmed by 0 bases and the J gene end by 4 bases; junction bases not matched to a gene: 5. Germline V gene sequence: CDR1 MNHEY, CDR2 SMNVEV (reference sequence). This CDR3 is CASSLSPSGISDTQYF. CDR3 DNA: TGTGCCAGCAGTTTATCCCCTAGCGGGATCTCAGATACGCAGTATTTT.

A few counts support this clonotype. The V gene is TRBV7-9, the J gene TRBJ1-5; D perhaps matches TRBD1 (5 bases). This CDR3 region has 15 residues. Germline V gene sequence: CDR1 SEHNR, CDR2 FQNEAQ (reference sequence). The V and J ends lost 5 bases and 5 bases respectively, with 16 bases between them. The CDR3 DNA is TGTGCCAGCAGCCCGCCTGGGGGGGGGGATCAGCCCCAGCATTTT. This encodes CASSPPGGGDQPQHF.

The chain recombines TRBV24-1 with TRBJ2-2; 10 bases align to TRBD1. The V segment lost 5 bases and the J segment 5 bases; nucleotides outside the gene matches: 7. Germline V gives CDR1 KGHDR, CDR2 SFDVKD. This CDR3 is 16 amino acids long. The CDR3 nucleotides are TGTGCCACCAGTGGAGGGACAGGGGCTGAGACCGGGGAGCTGTTTTTT. The encoded protein is CATSGGTGAETGELFF.

This clonotype was counted ten times or more. The chain recombines TRBV4-1 with TRBJ2-7; 7 nucleotides line up with TRBD1. V shed 4 bases, J shed 2 bases, and the junction held 8 bases outside the gene matches. The CDR3 runs 15 residues. Germline lookup yields CDR1 MGHRA and CDR2 YSYEKL. The CDR3 loop is CASSLGRGGTYEQYF. The DNA of the CDR3 is TGCGCCAGCAGCCTTGGCCGAGGGGGCACCTACGAGCAGTACTTC.

The sample holds many counts of this clonotype. The V gene is TRBV7-9, the J gene TRBJ1-6, with D possibly TRBD1 on 6 matching bases. Germline values: CDR1 SEHNR, CDR2 FQNEAQ (reference sequence). The CDR3 is made up of 15 amino acids. Between the trimmed V and J ends, which lost 5 bases and 9 bases, there was a span of 17 bases. CDR3 amino acids: CASSPETGASSPLHF. Here the CDR3 DNA reads TGTGCCAGCAGCCCGGAGACGGGGGCTAGTTCACCCCTCCACTTT.

J is TRBJ1-2 and V is TRBV30; D is unresolved. V was shortened by 2 bases and J by 1 base, with 5 bases between the two germline ends. The CDR3 has 12 amino acids. The V gene's germline CDR1 is GTSNPN and CDR2 SVGIG (reference sequence). The CDR3 DNA follows: TGTGCCTGGAGTTGGCTTAACTATGGCTACACCTTC. It yields the protein CAWSWLNYGYTF.

At least ten counts were recorded for this clonotype. The chain recombines TRBV6-5 with TRBJ2-7; 7 positions agree with TRBD2. The CDR3 covers 17 residues. V was pared by 3 bases and J by 5 bases, with 16 bases of the junction left unmatched. Germline V gives CDR1 MNHEY, CDR2 SVGAGI. In DNA, the CDR3 is TGTGCCAGCAGTTATAATCCGCTCGGGACTACCGAGGACGAGCAGTACTTC. Its translation: CASSYNPLGTTEDEQYF.

This clonotype has a count of ten or more. This sequence joins TRBV6-2 or TRBV6-3 and TRBJ1-2; no firm D call. The CDR3 sequence is 11 residues long. Germline V lookup: CDR1 MNHEY, CDR2 SVGEGT. V was shortened by 10 bases and J by 5 bases, with 11 bases between the two germline ends. CDR3 bases: TGTGCCACCCGGATCCTATATGGCTACACCTTC. Residues: CATRILYGYTF.

In its sample, this clonotype was seen many times. The V call is TRBV20-1, the J call TRBJ2-7, with D maybe TRBD2 (6 bases). The CDR3 is 15 residues long. Germline loops: CDR1 DFQATT, CDR2 SNEGSKA (reference sequence). Trimming shortened V by 1 base and J by 6 bases, and 19 bases separated the two germline ends. CDR3 region: CSARGTSSDLCEQYF. The CDR3 DNA is TGCAGTGCTAGAGGGACCTCTAGCGACCTTTGCGAGCAGTACTTC.

This clonotype was counted at least ten times. The chain is built from TRBV27 and TRBJ2-1; D gene uncertain. CDR3 size: 15 residues. Looked up from germline, CDR1 is MNHEY and CDR2 is SMNVEV (reference sequence). The ends were cut back, 5 bases at V and 6 bases at J, with 17 bases in the middle. CDR3 region: CASSPLEYISNEQFF. Here the CDR3 DNA reads TGTGCCAGCAGTCCCCTAGAATATATTAGCAATGAGCAGTTCTTC.

This clonotype occurred a few times. The chain links TRBV29-1 to TRBJ2-1; TRBD2 matches at 8 bases. This CDR3 comprises 13 residues. The germline V gene has CDR1 SQVTM and CDR2 ANQGSEA. J gave up 3 bases and V 5 bases, and 3 bases lay outside the gene matches. The chain's CDR3 is CSVYGTSYNEQFF. Written as DNA, the CDR3 is TGCAGCGTTTATGGGACTAGCTACAATGAGCAGTTCTTC.

This clonotype was counted ten times or more. The rearrangement links TRBV19 to TRBJ2-1; TRBD2 matches 7 bases. From germline, CDR1 is LNHDA and CDR2 SQIVND (reference sequence). V lost 5 bases and J lost 8; bases outside the gene matches: 12. The CDR3 sequence is 15 residues long. The CDR3 nucleotides read TGTGCCAGTAGTCTTGGGGGGGGTTCCGCGGATGAGCAGTTCTTC. It is translated as CASSLGGGSADEQFF.

This clonotype was observed at least ten times. This chain uses TRBV18 with TRBJ1-2; a weak D match, TRBD1 (5 bases). The germline V and J ends were trimmed by 2 bases and 5 bases, with 12 bases remaining between them. The CDR3 is made up of 14 amino acids. The germline gives CDR1 KGHSH, CDR2 LQKENI. The CDR3 region has the DNA TGTGCCAGCTCACCAAAGGAGGGGCTTTATGGCTACACCTTC. Protein: CASSPKEGLYGYTF.

This clonotype was seen more than once but under ten times. V is TRBV10-2 and J is TRBJ2-1; tentative D call: TRBD2 (6 bases). The CDR3 loop spans 15 amino acids. V lost 5 bases and J 5 bases, leaving 16 bases between the germline ends. CDR1 and CDR2 (germline): WSHSY, SAAADI. Written as DNA, the CDR3 is TGCGCCAGCAGTCTTAGCGGCCAGGGCCACAATGAGCAGTTCTTC. Its protein is CASSLSGQGHNEQFF.

This chain links TRBV7-2 with TRBJ2-1; possible D gene TRBD2, 6 bases. CDR1 is SGHTA and CDR2 is FQGNSA in the germline V gene. V was trimmed by 3 bases and J by 2 bases, leaving 11 bases between them. The CDR3 covers 15 residues. The CDR3 loop is CASSFRTNPYNEQFF. As DNA, the CDR3 is TGTGCCAGCAGCTTCAGGACTAACCCCTACAATGAGCAGTTCTTC.

This clonotype was detected ten times or more. This CDR3 reads CASSSRAVKNTEAFF. The CDR3 region has the DNA TGTGCCAGCAGCTCCCGGGCCGTTAAGAACACTGAAGCTTTCTTT. The chain couples TRBV11-3 to TRBJ1-1, with D hard to call. V lost 4 bases to trimming and J lost 1 base, with 13 bases between them. Germline CDR1 SGHNT, CDR2 YENEEA. The CDR3 extends over 15 amino acids.